A selection of T cell receptor beta chains follows, all from one sample in a study of blood T cells in healthy people across ages. MiXCR, run by TCRdb on the 5' RACE reads, gives a single entry per CDR3 protein. The table shows approximately 580,000 distinct CDR3 sequences, with around 24% occurring only once. These same data were also listed under a study on T cells of mothers and their children.

The sample was blood. Receptors originate from a boy younger than 18 in good health. Each CDR3 is given without its conserved first and last residue.

J | V | CDR3
TRBJ1-4 | TRBV4-1 | ASSPPLDRFRF
TRBJ2-5 | TRBV24-1 | ATSDFGDGINYHQETQY
TRBJ1-1 | TRBV7-9 | ASSPTHTEAF
TRBJ2-3 | TRBV2 | ASRTRLAGSTDTQY
TRBJ2-5 | TRBV21-1 | ASSKEIRDRVKETQY
- | TRBV7-9 | ASSNTGTGAYEQY
TRBJ2-1 | TRBV24-1 | ATSSHPDLQF
TRBJ2-1 | TRBV28 | ASSFVSLAFIYNEQF
TRBJ1-1 | TRBV25-1 | ASSDGGTGGSEAF
TRBJ2-3 | TRBV12-3/TRBV12-4 | ASSLFPDTQY
TRBJ2-5 | TRBV27 | ANSLSAVTATDTQY
TRBJ2-7 | TRBV3-1 | ASSGLTGEQY
TRBJ1-5 | TRBV27 | ASSSVTDPWPQH
TRBJ2-3 | TRBV27 | ASSLSSLGLAGNLADTQY
TRBJ2-6 | TRBV29-1 | SVPGISGANVLT
TRBJ1-2 | TRBV4-3 | ASSQAQGDGYT
TRBJ2-1 | TRBV7-3 | ASSLGSSNEQF
TRBJ1-2 | TRBV4-3 | ASSQDSRLSYGYT
TRBJ1-1 | TRBV6-6 | ASRYSPWEGMNTEAF
TRBJ2-7 | TRBV7-9 | ASSLTREYEQY
TRBJ2-1 | TRBV4-3 | ASSQGRTSLGNEQF
TRBJ2-2 | TRBV6-4 | ASSAWAGLNTGELF
TRBJ2-7 | TRBV14 | ASSQDWGLTYEQY
TRBJ2-7 | TRBV20-1 | SARGAGDSGEQY
TRBJ1-1 | TRBV4-3 | ASSQMDRGPTEAF
- | TRBV19 | ASCRPCYHEQY
TRBJ2-2 | TRBV5-1 | ASSSRGAGGETGELF
TRBJ1-2 | TRBV20-1 | SASPIFNYGYT
TRBJ2-7 | TRBV20-1 | SAPGRGYEQY